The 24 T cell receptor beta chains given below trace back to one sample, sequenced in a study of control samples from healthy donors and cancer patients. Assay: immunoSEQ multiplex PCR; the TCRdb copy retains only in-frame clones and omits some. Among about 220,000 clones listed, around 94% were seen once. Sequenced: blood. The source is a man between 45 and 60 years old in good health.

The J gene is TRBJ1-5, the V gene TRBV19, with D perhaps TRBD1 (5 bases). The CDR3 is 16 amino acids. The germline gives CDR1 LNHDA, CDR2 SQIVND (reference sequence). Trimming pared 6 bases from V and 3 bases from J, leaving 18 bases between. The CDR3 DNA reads TGTGCCAGTAGGGGCCAGGGACGGCAAGTCAATCAGCCCCAGCATTTT. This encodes CASRGQGRQVNQPQHF.

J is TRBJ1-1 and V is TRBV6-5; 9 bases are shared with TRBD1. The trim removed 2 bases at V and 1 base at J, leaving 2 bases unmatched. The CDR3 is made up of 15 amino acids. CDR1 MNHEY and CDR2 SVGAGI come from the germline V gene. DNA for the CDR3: TGTGCCAGCAGTTACCAACAGGGGGCGAACACTGAAGCTTTCTTT. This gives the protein CASSYQQGANTEAFF.

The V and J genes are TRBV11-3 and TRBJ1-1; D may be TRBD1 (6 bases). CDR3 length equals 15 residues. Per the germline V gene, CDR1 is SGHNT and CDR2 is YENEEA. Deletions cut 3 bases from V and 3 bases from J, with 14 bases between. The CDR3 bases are TGTGCCAGCAGCTTGGGTCGGGGGGCGGACACTGAAGCTTTCTTT. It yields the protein CASSLGRGADTEAFF. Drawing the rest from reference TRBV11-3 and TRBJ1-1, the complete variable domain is EAGVVQSPRYKIIEKKQPVAFWCNPISGHNTLYWYLQNLGQGPELLIRYENEEAVDDSQLPKDRFSAERLKGVDSTLKIQPAELGDSAVYLCASSLGRGADTEAFFGQGTRLTVV.

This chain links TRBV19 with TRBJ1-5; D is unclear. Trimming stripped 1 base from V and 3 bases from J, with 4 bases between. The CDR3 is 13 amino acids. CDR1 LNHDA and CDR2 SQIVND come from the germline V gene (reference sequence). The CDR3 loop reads CASSIGFNQPQHF. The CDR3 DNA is TGTGCCAGTAGTATAGGGTTCAATCAGCCCCAGCATTTT.

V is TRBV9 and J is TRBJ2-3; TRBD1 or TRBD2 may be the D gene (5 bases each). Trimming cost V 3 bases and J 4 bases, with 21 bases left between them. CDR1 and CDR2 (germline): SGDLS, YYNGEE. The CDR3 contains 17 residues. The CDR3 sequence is CASSAGAGYALPDTQYF. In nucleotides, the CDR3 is TGTGCCAGCAGCGCCGGGGCGGGTTATGCTCTCCCAGATACGCAGTATTTT.

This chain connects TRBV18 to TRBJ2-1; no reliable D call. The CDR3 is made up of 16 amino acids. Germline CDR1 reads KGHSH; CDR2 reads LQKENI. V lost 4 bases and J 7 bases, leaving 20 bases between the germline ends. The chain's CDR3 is CASSQGPQSTFNEQFF. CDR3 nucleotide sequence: TGTGCCAGCTCACAAGGGCCCCAATCAACCTTTAATGAGCAGTTCTTC.

The CDR3: CSSDRGGNTEAFF. The CDR3 bases are TGCAGCTCCGACAGGGGCGGGAACACTGAAGCTTTCTTT. The J gene is TRBJ1-1, the V gene TRBV29-1; 8 positions match TRBD1. Trimming removed 8 bases from V and 1 base from J; junction bases left unmatched: 6. Germline V lookup: CDR1 SQVTM, CDR2 ANQGSEA. This CDR3 is built from 13 residues.

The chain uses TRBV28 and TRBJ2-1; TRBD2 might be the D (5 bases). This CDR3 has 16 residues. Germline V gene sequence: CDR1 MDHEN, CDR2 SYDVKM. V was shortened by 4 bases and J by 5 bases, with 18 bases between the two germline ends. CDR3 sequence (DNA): TGTGCCAGCAGTTCAGCATACGGGGATCACCACAATGAGCAGTTCTTC. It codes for CASSSAYGDHHNEQFF.

The CDR3 reads CASSSMSRDRFGTEAFF. In DNA form, the CDR3 reads TGTGCCAGCAGCTCCATGTCCCGGGACAGGTTCGGCACTGAAGCTTTCTTT. J is TRBJ1-1 and V is TRBV7-2; 8 bases fit TRBD1. Germline V lookup: CDR1 SGHTA, CDR2 FQGNSA. This CDR3 contains 17 residues. The junction had 14 bases not matched to a gene; V was cut back by 4 bases and J by 4 bases.

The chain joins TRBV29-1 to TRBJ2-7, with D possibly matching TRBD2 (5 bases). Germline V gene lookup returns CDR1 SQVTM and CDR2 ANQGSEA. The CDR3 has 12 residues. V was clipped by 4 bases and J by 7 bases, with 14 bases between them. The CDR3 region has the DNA TGCAGCGTTGCTGAGGGTTGGGAAGAGCAGTACGTC. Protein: CSVAEGWEEQYV.

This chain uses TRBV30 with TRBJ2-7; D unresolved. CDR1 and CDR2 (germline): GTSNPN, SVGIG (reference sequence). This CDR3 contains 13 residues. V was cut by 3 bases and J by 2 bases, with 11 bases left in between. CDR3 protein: CAWSPQPTYEQYF. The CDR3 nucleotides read TGTGCCTGGAGCCCCCAGCCCACCTACGAGCAGTACTTC.

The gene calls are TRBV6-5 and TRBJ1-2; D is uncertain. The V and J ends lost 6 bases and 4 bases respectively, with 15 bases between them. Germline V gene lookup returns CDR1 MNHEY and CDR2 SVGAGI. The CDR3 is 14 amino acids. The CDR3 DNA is TGTGCCAGCAGGCCCTCGGGAGGAGCCTATGGCTACACCTTC. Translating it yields CASRPSGGAYGYTF.

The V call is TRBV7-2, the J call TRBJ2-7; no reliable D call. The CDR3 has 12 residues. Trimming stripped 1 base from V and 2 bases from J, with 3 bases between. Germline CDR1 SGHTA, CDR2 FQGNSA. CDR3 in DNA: TGTGCCAGCAGCTTAGGGGCCTACGAGCAGTACTTC. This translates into CASSLGAYEQYF.

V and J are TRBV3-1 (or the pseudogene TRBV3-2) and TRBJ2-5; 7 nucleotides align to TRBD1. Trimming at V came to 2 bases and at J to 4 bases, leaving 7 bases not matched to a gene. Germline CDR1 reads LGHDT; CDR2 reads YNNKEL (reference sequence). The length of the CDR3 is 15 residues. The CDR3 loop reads CASSQNTDRVETQYF. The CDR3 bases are TGTGCCAGCAGCCAAAATACTGACAGGGTAGAGACCCAGTACTTC.

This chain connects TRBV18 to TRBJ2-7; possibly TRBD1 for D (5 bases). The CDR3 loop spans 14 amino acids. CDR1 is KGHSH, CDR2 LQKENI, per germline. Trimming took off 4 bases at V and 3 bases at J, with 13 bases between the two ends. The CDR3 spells CASSQSPDNYEQYV. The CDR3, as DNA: TGTGCCAGCTCACAGTCCCCGGACAACTACGAGCAGTACGTC.

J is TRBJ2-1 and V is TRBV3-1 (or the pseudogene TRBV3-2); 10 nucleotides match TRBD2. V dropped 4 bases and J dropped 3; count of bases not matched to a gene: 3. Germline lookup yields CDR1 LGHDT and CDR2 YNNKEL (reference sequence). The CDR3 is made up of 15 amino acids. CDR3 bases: TGTGCCAGCAGCCTTAGCGGGGGGATCTACAATGAGCAGTTCTTC. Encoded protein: CASSLSGGIYNEQFF.

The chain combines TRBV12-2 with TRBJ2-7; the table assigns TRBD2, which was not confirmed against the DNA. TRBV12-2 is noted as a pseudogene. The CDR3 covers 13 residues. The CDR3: CASRFDRRGEQYV. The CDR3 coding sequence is TGTGCAAGTCGCTTTGATCGGAGGGGCGAGCAGTACGTC.

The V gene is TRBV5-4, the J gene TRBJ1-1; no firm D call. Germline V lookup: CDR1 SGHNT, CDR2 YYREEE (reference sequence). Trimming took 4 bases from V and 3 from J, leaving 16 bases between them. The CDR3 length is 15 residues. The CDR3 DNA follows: TGTGCCAGCAGCCCAAACGAGAGGTCTGACACTGAAGCTTTCTTT. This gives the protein CASSPNERSDTEAFF.

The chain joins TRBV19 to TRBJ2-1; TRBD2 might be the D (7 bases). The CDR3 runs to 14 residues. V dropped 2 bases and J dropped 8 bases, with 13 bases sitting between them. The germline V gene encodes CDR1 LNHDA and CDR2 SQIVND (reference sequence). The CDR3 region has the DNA TGTGCCAGTAGTATACTGAGGGGGGGGTATGAGCAGTTCTTC. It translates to CASSILRGGYEQFF.

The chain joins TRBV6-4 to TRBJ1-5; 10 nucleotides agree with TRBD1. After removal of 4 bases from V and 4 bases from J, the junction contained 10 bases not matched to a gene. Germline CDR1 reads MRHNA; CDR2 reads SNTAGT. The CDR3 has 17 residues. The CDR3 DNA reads TGTGCCAGCAGTGTCCTCGGAGGACAGGGGGGAAATCAGCCCCAGCATTTT. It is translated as CASSVLGGQGGNQPQHF.

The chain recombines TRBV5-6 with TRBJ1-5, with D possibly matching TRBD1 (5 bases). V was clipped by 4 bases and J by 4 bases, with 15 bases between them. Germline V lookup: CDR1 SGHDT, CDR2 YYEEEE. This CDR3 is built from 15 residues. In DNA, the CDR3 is TGTGCCAGCAGCCGAAGGCGGACAACAAATCAGCCCCAGCATTTT. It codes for CASSRRRTTNQPQHF.

CDR3 nucleotide sequence: TGTGCCAGCAGCAATACAGGGGAGAAACTGTTTTTT. It yields the protein CASSNTGEKLFF. The rearrangement joins TRBV12-3 or TRBV12-4 to TRBJ1-4, with 7 bases aligning to TRBD1. After removal of 6 bases from V and 11 bases from J, the junction contained 6 bases not matched to a gene. There are 12 residues in the CDR3.

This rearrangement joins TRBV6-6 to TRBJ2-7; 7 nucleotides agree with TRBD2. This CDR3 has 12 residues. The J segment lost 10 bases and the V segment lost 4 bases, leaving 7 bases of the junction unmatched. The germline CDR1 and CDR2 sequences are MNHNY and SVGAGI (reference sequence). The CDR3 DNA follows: TGTGCCAGCAGTTTTGGGGAGGGGAAACAGTACGTC. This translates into CASSFGEGKQYV.

The CDR3 region has the DNA TGTGCCAGCAGTTTATGCTGGCAGGGGGACGGCTACACCTTC. Protein product: CASSLCWQGDGYTF. This chain uses TRBV28 with TRBJ1-2, with 7 bases identical to TRBD1. This CDR3 region has 14 residues. Germline V gene lookup returns CDR1 MDHEN and CDR2 SYDVKM. V was clipped by 0 bases and J by 8 bases; unmatched bases: 6.